The clone carrying this T cell receptor (beta chain) was seen once. Measured with immunoSEQ multiplex PCR; TCRdb has only the in-frame clones, and not every one. Among about 58,000 clones listed, about 85% were seen once. This sample is part of a study of blood T cell repertoires in COVID-19. The sequenced material came from peripheral blood. This clonotype originated in a woman in her seventies with active COVID-19.

In DNA, the CDR3 is TGTGCTAGTGGACTTAGCGGGGAGTGGGGTGAGCAGTTCTTC. This gives the protein CASGLSGEWGEQFF. J is TRBJ2-1 and V is TRBV12-5, with 8 nucleotides matching TRBD2. The V gene end was trimmed by 6 bases and the J gene end by 9 bases; junction bases not matched to a gene: 10. CDR1 is LGHNT, CDR2 FRNRAP, per germline. The CDR3 covers 14 residues.